This entry features one T cell receptor beta chain sequence. The antigen remains unidentified. The data were obtained in a study of cytomegalovirus exposure and HLA in healthy donors. At the level of the study: In a previous analysis, around 120 million unique TCR beta sequences were found from 150 million to 200 million T cells. Points from the study as a whole: In a later analysis, a genetic analysis reported fewer productive-TCR N-insertions in an Asian-associated ancestry cluster than the cohort average. A prior analysis recorded that most TCR beta V segments were productive about 87% or about 30% of the time.

The PCR used 60 Vbeta and 13 Jbeta primers. Clones were read by immunoSEQ multiplex PCR, and TCRdb kept only the in-frame ones, dropping some. Here the sample spans about 76,000 clones, about 81% being singletons. V was pared by 1 base and J by 2 bases, with 11 bases between. Looked up from germline, CDR1 is KGHSH and CDR2 is LQKENI. This CDR3 spans 16 amino acids. Each donor was healthy, and each was a bone marrow donor. The receptor was derived from a middle-aged woman in good health and CMV-seropositive. The material sequenced was PBMCs. The chain couples TRBV18 to TRBJ1-4; D perhaps matches TRBD1 (5 bases). This CDR3 reads CASSPRQGRTNEKLFF. CDR3 nucleotides: TGTGCCAGCTCACCACGGCAGGGTAGGACTAATGAAAAACTGTTTTTT.